The 14 T cell receptor beta chains presented below share a single source sample, sequenced in a study of blood T cells in healthy people across ages. A second PCR of about 6 to 12 cycles used a sample-barcoded 5' primer and a J-beta primer mix. Each CDR3 protein is one row after TCRdb ran MiXCR on the 5' RACE reads. The data hold 630,000 or so distinct CDR3 sequences, with about 30% observed a single time. Source material: blood. Source of these receptors: a woman of 80 years or more in good health.

The chain employs TRBV4-3 and TRBJ1-5; D is undetermined. Trimming shortened V by 0 bases and J by 4 bases, and 13 bases separated the two germline ends. This CDR3 contains 16 residues. Germline assignment: CDR1 LGHNA and CDR2 YSLEER. CDR3 in amino acids: CASSQDPTGGNQPQHF. CDR3 DNA sequence: TGCGCCAGCAGCCAAGATCCGACGGGCGGTAATCAGCCCCAGCATTTT.

As for this clonotype: One base away lies a much larger clone, so this may be a sequencing read error. The chain links TRBV20-1 to TRBJ1-2, with D possibly TRBD1 on 6 matching bases. Between the trimmed V and J ends, which lost 8 bases and 3 bases, there was a span of 16 bases. The CDR3 runs to 13 residues. The germline V gene has CDR1 DFQATT and CDR2 SNEGSKA (reference sequence). CDR3 nucleotides: TGCAGTACCCGGCTGGGACAAGACTATGGCTACACCTTC. This encodes CSTRLGQDYGYTF.

This clonotype was recorded a few times. Given a much more abundant clone one base away, this may be a read error. This chain uses TRBV5-1 with TRBJ2-7; TRBD1 agrees at 7 bases. The V gene's germline CDR1 is SGHRS and CDR2 YFSETQ. This CDR3 has 14 amino acids. Trimming took 0 bases from V and 6 from J; bases not matched to a gene: 6. The CDR3 DNA reads as TGCGCCAGCAGCTTGGGACAGGGTAGAGGCGAGCAGTACTTC. It encodes CASSLGQGRGEQYF.

With regard to this clonotype: The junction shows a germline mismatch at one end, possibly a read error. This sequence joins TRBV19 and TRBJ2-1; 7 positions agree with TRBD2. The CDR3 runs to 18 residues. The germline gives CDR1 LNHDA, CDR2 SQIVND (reference sequence). The DNA for the CDR3 is TGTGCCAATAGTACCACCAGGGAGGGCGGGCGTTTCTACAATGAGCAGTTCTTC. Translation: CANSTTREGGRFYNEQFF. Filled out from reference TRBV19 and TRBJ2-1, the complete variable domain reads DGGITQSPKYLFRKEGQNVTLSCEQNLNHDAMYWYRQDPGQGLRLIYYSQIVNDFQKGDIAEGYSVSREKKESFPLTVTSAQKNPTAFYLCANSTTREGGRFYNEQFFGPGTRLTVL.

The chain recombines TRBV20-1 with TRBJ2-5; D gene unclear. The DNA end favors TRBJ2-7, so the J call may be wrong. The CDR3 spans 13 residues. The germline gives CDR1 DFQATT, CDR2 SNEGSKA (reference sequence). The CDR3 region is CSASQVTPCEQYF. DNA for the CDR3: TGCAGTGCGTCACAAGTTACACCTTGCGAGCAGTACTTC.

This clonotype was found many times. This sequence joins TRBV6-5 and TRBJ2-7; maybe TRBD1 (5 bases). The V and J ends lost 2 bases and 3 bases respectively, with 14 bases between them. In germline, CDR1 is MNHEY, CDR2 SVGAGI. CDR3 size: 15 residues. CDR3 protein: CASSYPPGHLYEQYF. CDR3 DNA sequence: TGTGCCAGCAGTTACCCCCCAGGGCACCTCTACGAGCAGTACTTC.

This clonotype was recorded at least ten times. The rearrangement links TRBV27 to TRBJ2-1; D is uncertain. This CDR3 has 11 residues. V was clipped by 6 bases and J by 10 bases, with 10 bases between them. Germline-derived CDR1 and CDR2 are MNHEY and SMNVEV (reference sequence). The CDR3 nucleotides are TGTGCCAGCAGGGGCAGGCTAGAGCAGTTCTTC. Its protein product is CASRGRLEQFF.

This clonotype has only a few counts. The chain links TRBV7-9 to TRBJ1-4, with TRBD1 matching over 8 bases. With 5 bases clipped from V and 0 bases from J, the junction kept 8 bases outside the gene matches. The CDR3 runs to 17 residues. Germline V lookup: CDR1 SEHNR, CDR2 FQNEAQ (reference sequence). Written as DNA, the CDR3 is TGTGCCAGCAGCACGCGACAGGGGAGAGCAACTAATGAAAAACTGTTTTTT. Its translation: CASSTRQGRATNEKLFF.

This clonotype showed up just a few times. This chain uses TRBV30 with TRBJ1-1; D is ambiguous. The V end lost 4 bases, the J end lost 7 bases, and 13 bases lay between the germline ends. The CDR3 length is 12 residues. CDR1 and CDR2 (germline): GTSNPN, SVGIG (reference sequence). The CDR3 reads CAWNDGNVEAFF. The DNA of the CDR3 is TGTGCCTGGAACGATGGCAATGTTGAAGCTTTCTTT.

This clonotype appeared once. The rearrangement links TRBV20-1 to TRBJ2-5; D call uncertain. The length of the CDR3 is 17 residues. CDR1 is DFQATT, CDR2 SNEGSKA, per germline (reference sequence). The V end was cut by 0 bases, the J end by 1 base, with 18 bases between. The CDR3 sequence: CSARDGALRWAQETQYF. DNA of the CDR3: TGCAGTGCTAGAGATGGCGCCCTAAGGTGGGCCCAAGAGACCCAGTACTTC.

This clonotype was seen many times. The chain is built from TRBV7-8 and TRBJ2-6; no clear D. There are 16 residues in the CDR3. V lost 7 bases and J 4 bases, leaving 17 bases between the germline ends. CDR1 and CDR2 (germline): SGHVS, FQNEAQ. CDR3 region: CASTEYRAGGANVLTF. As DNA, the CDR3 is TGTGCCAGCACCGAGTACCGGGCTGGGGGGGCCAACGTCCTGACTTTC.

This clonotype came up many times. V is TRBV11-3 and J is TRBJ2-1; 10 nucleotides agree with TRBD1. This CDR3 has 15 amino acids. The V gene's germline CDR1 is SGHNT and CDR2 YENEEA. V lost 5 bases, J lost 4 bases, and 5 bases stayed unmatched. CDR3 sequence: CASSPDRGPYNEQFF. The CDR3 DNA follows: TGTGCCAGCAGCCCTGACAGGGGGCCTTACAATGAGCAGTTCTTC. The complete variable domain, with remaining parts taken from reference TRBV11-3 and TRBJ2-1, reads EAGVVQSPRYKIIEKKQPVAFWCNPISGHNTLYWYLQNLGQGPELLIRYENEEAVDDSQLPKDRFSAERLKGVDSTLKIQPAELGDSAVYLCASSPDRGPYNEQFFGPGTRLTVL.

This clonotype was picked up one time. The genes are TRBV7-2 and TRBJ1-4; D call uncertain. V was cut by 5 bases and J by 8 bases, with 18 bases left in between. Germline V gives CDR1 SGHTA, CDR2 FQGNSA. The CDR3 length is 15 residues. As DNA, the CDR3 is TGTGCCAGCAGCCCCCGTAGTAGCTTGCGGGAAAAACTGTTTTTT. Protein sequence: CASSPRSSLREKLFF. The variable domain in full, completed from reference TRBV7-2 and TRBJ1-4, reads GAGVSQSPSNKVTEKGKDVELRCDPISGHTALYWYRQSLGQGLEFLIYFQGNSAPDKSGLPSDRFSAERTGGSVSTLTIQRTQQEDSAVYLCASSPRSSLREKLFFGSGTQLSVL.

The gene calls are TRBV20-1 and TRBJ2-4; 8 bases map to TRBD1. The DNA matches TRBJ2-5 better at its end, which makes the J call doubtful. The germline gives CDR1 DFQATT, CDR2 SNEGSKA (reference sequence). This CDR3 has 15 amino acids. CDR3 DNA: TGCAGTGCTAGAGGCCGGACAGGGAAGGGAGAGACCCAGTACTTC. Translated, it gives CSARGRTGKGETQYF.